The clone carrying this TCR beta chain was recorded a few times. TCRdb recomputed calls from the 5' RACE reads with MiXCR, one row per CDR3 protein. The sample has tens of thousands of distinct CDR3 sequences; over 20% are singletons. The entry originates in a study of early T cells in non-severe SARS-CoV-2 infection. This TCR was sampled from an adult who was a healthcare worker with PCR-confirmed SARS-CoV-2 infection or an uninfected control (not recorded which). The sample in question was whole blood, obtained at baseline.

The CDR3 nucleotides are TGCGCCAGCAGCCGGACTGCCGAGTGGGCTGAAGCTTTCTTT. Its translation: CASSRTAEWAEAFF. V gene TRBV4-1 combines with J gene TRBJ1-1; D is ambiguous. Germline-derived CDR1 and CDR2 are MGHRA and YSYEKL. The germline V and J ends were trimmed by 4 bases and 6 bases, with 15 bases remaining between them. CDR3 size: 14 residues.